The 2 T cell receptor beta chains in this list originate from one sample, sequenced in a study of PD-1 blockade in classical Hodgkin lymphoma. Sequenced by immunoSEQ multiplex PCR; TCRdb stores in-frame clones only, minus some. Of about 93,000 clones listed, around 80% are singletons. As for time point: cycle 4 day 1 (C4D1), after five to seven weeks of nivolumab. All trial patients relapsed after autologous stem cell transplantation. The sample consisted of peripheral blood mononuclear cells (PBMCs), taken before the fourth cycle of nivolumab. These receptors all stem from a human donor with classical Hodgkin lymphoma.

The genes are TRBV4-3 and TRBJ1-4; D gene unclear. The CDR3 runs 14 residues. The V gene lost 0 bases and the J gene lost 2 bases, with 4 bases spanning the gap. Looked up from germline, CDR1 is LGHNA and CDR2 is YSLEER. This chain's CDR3 is CASSQEGTNEKLFF. The DNA of the CDR3 is TGCGCCAGCAGCCAAGAGGGGACTAATGAAAAACTGTTTTTT.

The J gene is TRBJ2-4, the V gene TRBV2; D ambiguous. The CDR3 is made up of 18 amino acids. Per germline, CDR1 SNHLY and CDR2 FYNNEI. Between the trimmed V and J ends, which lost 0 bases and 0 bases, there was a span of 15 bases. The CDR3 DNA follows: TGTGCCAGCAGTGAAGCGCTTCTGGTCCTTTTAGCCAAAAACATTCAGTACTTC. This encodes CASSEALLVLLAKNIQYF. Complete variable domain (other parts from reference TRBV2 and TRBJ2-4): EPEVTQTPSHQVTQMGQEVILRCVPISNHLYFYWYRQILGQKVEFLVSFYNNEISEKSEIFDDQFSVERPDGSNFTLKIRSTKLEDSAMYFCASSEALLVLLAKNIQYFGAGTRLSVL.